Listed here are 21 T cell receptor beta chains from one sample, sequenced in a study of T cells after posttransplantation cyclophosphamide. Assay: immunoSEQ multiplex PCR; the TCRdb copy retains only in-frame clones and omits some. Captured here are over 6,500 clones, none seen once; the top ten comprise 5.5% to 7%. Treatment was busulfan-fludarabine conditioning, a marrow graft, and cyclophosphamide on days +3 and +4. This material consisted of PBMCs, taken after allogeneic stem cell transplant with posttransplant cyclophosphamide. The origin of the receptors is a male patient between 18 and 35 years old who received an allogeneic stem cell transplant from an unrelated donor, was CMV-positive, and had acute and chronic GVHD. Some of the T cells may derive from the graft donor.

This clone was found many times. The rearrangement uses TRBV4-1 and TRBJ2-3; possible D gene TRBD2, 5 bases. Looked up from germline, CDR1 is MGHRA and CDR2 is YSYEKL. Trimming pared 1 base from V and 2 bases from J, leaving 13 bases between. The CDR3 has 16 amino acids. The DNA of the CDR3 is TGCGCCAGCAGCCAAGGCCTAGCCCAACCCACAGATACGCAGTATTTT. It specifies CASSQGLAQPTDTQYF.

This clone was seen ten or more times. The chain couples TRBV6-1 to TRBJ2-3, with D unclear. Germline V lookup: CDR1 MNHNS, CDR2 SASEGT. Trimming removed 7 bases from V and 6 bases from J, with 14 bases in between. The CDR3 length is 13 residues. CDR3 nucleotides: TGTGCCAGCACCCTTTATGCCCGGGATACGCAGTATTTT. Its translation: CASTLYARDTQYF.

The table lists this clone with many counts. The rearrangement uses TRBV5-1 and TRBJ1-1, with D perhaps TRBD1 (6 bases). In germline, CDR1 is SGHRS, CDR2 YFSETQ. V lost 0 bases and J lost 3, with 15 bases in between. The CDR3 contains 16 residues. In DNA, the CDR3 is TGCGCCAGCAGCTTGGTCTCAGGGGCGGCGGACACTGAAGCTTTCTTT. Translated: CASSLVSGAADTEAFF.

The sample holds a few counts of this clone. The chain uses TRBV18 and TRBJ2-3, with 8 bases lining up with TRBD1. Trimming took 6 bases from V and 4 from J; bases not matched to a gene: 3. Germline values: CDR1 KGHSH, CDR2 LQKENI. This CDR3 region has 13 residues. In DNA, the CDR3 is TGTGCCAGCTCCGGACAGGGTTCAGATACGCAGTATTTT. Amino acid sequence: CASSGQGSDTQYF.

This clone is medium-sized. The rearrangement uses TRBV7-8 and TRBJ2-2; possible D gene TRBD2, 5 bases. The CDR3 extends over 15 amino acids. The germline V and J ends were trimmed by 3 bases and 0 bases, with 8 bases remaining between them. Germline values: CDR1 SGHVS, CDR2 FQNEAQ. This chain's CDR3 is CASSFRTSNTGELFF. Written as DNA, the CDR3 is TGTGCCAGCAGCTTCAGGACTTCGAACACCGGGGAGCTGTTTTTT.

This clone appeared many times. The chain employs TRBV30 and TRBJ1-1; D is possibly TRBD1 (6 bases). V lost 0 bases and J 5 bases, leaving 13 bases between the germline ends. The CDR3 loop spans 14 amino acids. Germline loops: CDR1 GTSNPN, CDR2 SVGIG (reference sequence). CDR3 coding DNA: TGTGCCTGGAGTGTACGGGGGGGCTGGACTGAAGCTTTCTTT. It codes for CAWSVRGGWTEAFF.

Comments on this clone: Given a far larger clone just one base away, this is likely a sequencing read error. The final CDR3 position lacks the conserved phenylalanine or tryptophan, pointing to a likely read error. The rearrangement uses TRBV30 and TRBJ1-3, with 7 bases identical to TRBD1. The CDR3 covers 14 residues. Germline V CDR1 and CDR2: GTSNPN, SVGIG (reference sequence). The J segment lost 2 bases and the V segment lost 3 bases, leaving 4 bases of the junction unmatched. In DNA form, the CDR3 reads TGTGCCTGGAGCCCGGGACAGACTGGAAACACCATATATCTT. Translated, it gives CAWSPGQTGNTIYL.

This clone has at least ten counts. The chain carries TRBV7-2 and TRBJ2-1; 8 bases are a match to TRBD1. V gave up 0 bases and J gave up 7 bases; unmatched junction bases: 8. CDR1 is SGHTA and CDR2 is FQGNSA in the germline V gene. CDR3 length: 16 amino acids. DNA of the CDR3: TGTGCCAGCAGCTTAGCGGGGTCCAGGGGGCAAAATGAGCAGTTCTTC. Translated, it gives CASSLAGSRGQNEQFF.

This clone was seen only a few times. The chain carries TRBV11-2 and TRBJ2-1; 9 bases agree with TRBD1. This CDR3 has 16 residues. The junction had 10 bases not matched to a gene; V was cut back by 5 bases and J by 5 bases. Germline-derived CDR1 and CDR2 are SGHAT and FQNNGV. This CDR3 reads CASSARRTGDDNEQFF. DNA for the CDR3: TGTGCCAGCAGCGCACGACGGACAGGGGACGACAATGAGCAGTTCTTC.

The chain joins TRBV19 to TRBJ2-2; TRBD2 agrees at 13 bases. V lost 4 bases, J lost 0 bases, and 11 bases stayed unmatched. Germline CDR1 is LNHDA and CDR2 is SQIVND (reference sequence). The CDR3 totals 20 residues. The CDR3 sequence: CASSTNTGLAGAANTGELFF. In DNA form, the CDR3 reads TGTGCCAGTAGTACCAACACCGGACTAGCGGGGGCTGCGAACACCGGGGAGCTGTTTTTT.

Points on this clone: The missing conserved phenylalanine or tryptophan at the end of this CDR3 makes a read error likely. Within the sample, other DNA sequences also encode this same CDR3. This rearrangement joins TRBV5-1 to TRBJ2-7; 7 positions match TRBD2. V was pared by 1 base and J by 7 bases, with 5 bases of the junction left unmatched. CDR3 length equals 13 residues. The V gene's germline CDR1 is SGHRS and CDR2 YFSETQ. DNA of the CDR3: TGCGCCAGCAGCTTGAGCCGGGAGGCTGAGCAGTACCTC. Amino acid sequence: CASSLSREAEQYL.

This clone was counted many times. This rearrangement joins TRBV5-4 to TRBJ2-7; D perhaps matches TRBD2 (5 bases). Trimming left V 2 bases short and J 0 bases short, with 9 bases between. Germline V CDR1 and CDR2: SGHNT, YYREEE (reference sequence). This CDR3 spans 14 amino acids. CDR3 bases: TGTGCCAGCAGCTTTGAGGGCAGCTCCTACGAGCAGTACTTC. Its translation: CASSFEGSSYEQYF.

This clone came up many times. This rearrangement joins TRBV5-8 to TRBJ2-1; 7 bases are a match to TRBD1. In germline, CDR1 is SGHTS, CDR2 YDEGEE. Trimming removed 4 bases from V and 2 bases from J; junction bases left unmatched: 9. The CDR3 extends over 16 amino acids. CDR3 sequence reads: CASSIGTAGPYNEQFF. The DNA for the CDR3 is TGTGCCAGCAGCATCGGGACAGCCGGACCCTACAATGAGCAGTTCTTC. Full variable domain (rest looked up from reference TRBV5-8 and TRBJ2-1): EAGVTQSPTHLIKTRGQQATLRCSPISGHTSVYWYQQALGLGLQFLLWYDEGEERNRGNFPPRFSGRQFPNYSSELNVNALELEDSALYLCASSIGTAGPYNEQFFGPGTRLTVL.

This clone appeared many times. The V and J genes are TRBV23-1 and TRBJ2-5; weak D call: TRBD1 (6 bases). TRBV23-1 is an ORF, and what it does is uncertain. The CDR3 loop spans 15 amino acids. The V end was cut by 3 bases, the J end by 3 bases, with 14 bases between. The CDR3 coding sequence is TGCGCCAGCAGTCAGTTCTCGGGACATGAAGAGACCCAGTACTTC. This sequence encodes CASSQFSGHEETQYF.

This clone was seen many times. The CDR3 region is CASSVVPGLGMNTEAFF. In DNA form, the CDR3 reads TGTGCCAGCAGCGTCGTCCCGGGACTGGGAATGAACACTGAAGCTTTCTTT. The rearrangement uses TRBV9 and TRBJ1-1, with D perhaps matching TRBD1 (5 bases). The germline CDR1 and CDR2 sequences are SGDLS and YYNGEE. The V end was cut by 2 bases, the J end by 0 bases, with 17 bases between. CDR3 length: 17 amino acids.

This clone was seen at least ten times. The chain carries TRBV13 and TRBJ2-1; 10 bases match TRBD1. The germline V gene has CDR1 PRHDT and CDR2 FYEKMQ (reference sequence). The J segment lost 1 base and the V segment lost 4 bases, leaving 7 bases of the junction unmatched. The CDR3 totals 17 residues. The CDR3 region is CASSYLRTGGSYNEQFF. CDR3 in DNA: TGTGCCAGCAGCTACCTCCGGACAGGGGGGTCCTACAATGAGCAGTTCTTC.

In this sample, this clone turned up many times. V gene TRBV5-6 combines with J gene TRBJ2-7, with a tentative D call TRBD2 (6 bases). Germline V gene lookup returns CDR1 SGHDT and CDR2 YYEEEE. The V end lost 4 bases, the J end lost 5 bases, and 10 bases lay between the germline ends. The CDR3 has 12 residues. In DNA form, the CDR3 reads TGTGCCAGCAGCCTCTCTAGCGACGAGCAGTACTTC. Its translation: CASSLSSDEQYF.

This clone was detected many times. The chain has TRBV19 and TRBJ2-3; D remains ambiguous. Deletions cut 4 bases from V and 4 bases from J, with 9 bases between. In germline, CDR1 is LNHDA, CDR2 SQIVND (reference sequence). The CDR3 extends over 13 amino acids. CDR3: CASSRASADTQYF. Written as DNA, the CDR3 is TGTGCCAGTAGTAGGGCATCGGCAGATACGCAGTATTTT.

The table lists this clone with many counts. The CDR3 DNA is TGTGCCAGCAGTTTTGGAGGGGCCTACACTGAAGCTTTCTTT. This translates into CASSFGGAYTEAFF. J is TRBJ1-1 and V is TRBV6-5; tentative D call: TRBD1 (5 bases). The CDR3 is 14 residues long. V was cut by 4 bases and J by 3 bases, with 12 bases left in between. Looked up from germline, CDR1 is MNHEY and CDR2 is SVGAGI.

In this sample, this clone turned up many times. The gene calls are TRBV7-6 and TRBJ1-4; D gene ambiguous. Trimming cost V 6 bases and J 4 bases, with 15 bases left between them. Germline CDR1 reads SGHVS; CDR2 reads FNYEAQ. The CDR3 runs to 15 residues. The CDR3 sequence: CASSVSGSFNEKLFF. In DNA form, the CDR3 reads TGTGCCAGCAGTGTCTCCGGGTCCTTTAATGAAAAACTGTTTTTT.

This clone was seen ten or more times. The chain combines TRBV19 with TRBJ1-1, with 7 bases lining up with TRBD1. The V and J ends lost 4 bases and 6 bases, in that order; junction bases with no gene match: 11. CDR3 length: 15 amino acids. Germline CDR1 is LNHDA and CDR2 is SQIVND (reference sequence). The CDR3 reads CASSRETQGSAEAFF. The CDR3 region has the DNA TGTGCCAGTAGTAGGGAGACACAGGGGAGCGCTGAAGCTTTCTTT.